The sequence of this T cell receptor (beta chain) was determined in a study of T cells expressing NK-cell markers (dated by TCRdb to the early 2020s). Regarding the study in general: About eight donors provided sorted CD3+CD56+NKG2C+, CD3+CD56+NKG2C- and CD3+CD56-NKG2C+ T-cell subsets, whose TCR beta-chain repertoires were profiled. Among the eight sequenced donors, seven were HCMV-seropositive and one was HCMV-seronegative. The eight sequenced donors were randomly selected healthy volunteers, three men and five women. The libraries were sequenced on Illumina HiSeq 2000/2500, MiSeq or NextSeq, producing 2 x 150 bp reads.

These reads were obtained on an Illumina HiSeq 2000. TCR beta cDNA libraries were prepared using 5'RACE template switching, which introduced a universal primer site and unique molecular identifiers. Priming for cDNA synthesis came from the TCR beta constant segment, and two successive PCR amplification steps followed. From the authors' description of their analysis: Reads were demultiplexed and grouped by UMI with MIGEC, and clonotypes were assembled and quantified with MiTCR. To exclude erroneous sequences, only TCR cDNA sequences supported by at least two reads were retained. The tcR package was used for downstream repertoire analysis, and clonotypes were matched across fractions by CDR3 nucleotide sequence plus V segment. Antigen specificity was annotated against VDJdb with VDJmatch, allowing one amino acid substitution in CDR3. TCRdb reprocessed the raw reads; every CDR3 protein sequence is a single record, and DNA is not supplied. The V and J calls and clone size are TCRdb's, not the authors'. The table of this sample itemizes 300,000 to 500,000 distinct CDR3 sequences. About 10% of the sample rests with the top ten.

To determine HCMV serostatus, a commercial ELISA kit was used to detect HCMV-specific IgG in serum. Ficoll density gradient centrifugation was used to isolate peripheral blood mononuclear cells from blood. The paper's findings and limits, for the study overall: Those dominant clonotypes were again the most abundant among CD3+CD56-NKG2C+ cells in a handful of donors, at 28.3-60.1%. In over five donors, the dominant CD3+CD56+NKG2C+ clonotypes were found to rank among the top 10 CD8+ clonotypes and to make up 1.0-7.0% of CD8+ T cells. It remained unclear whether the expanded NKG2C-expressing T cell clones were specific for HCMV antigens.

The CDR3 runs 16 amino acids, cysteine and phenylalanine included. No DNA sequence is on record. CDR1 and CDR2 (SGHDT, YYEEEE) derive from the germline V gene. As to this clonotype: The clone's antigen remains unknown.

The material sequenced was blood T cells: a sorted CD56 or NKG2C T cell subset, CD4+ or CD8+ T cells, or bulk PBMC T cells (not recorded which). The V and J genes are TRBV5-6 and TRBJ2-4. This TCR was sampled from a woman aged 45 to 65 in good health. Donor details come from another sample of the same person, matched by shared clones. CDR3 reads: CASSFNPTGAKNIQYF. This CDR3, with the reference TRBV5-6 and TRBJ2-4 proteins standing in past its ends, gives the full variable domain DAGVTQSPTHLIKTRGQQVTLRCSPKSGHDTVSWYQQALGQGPQFIFQYYEEEERQRGNFPDRFSGHQFPNYSSELNVNALLLGDSALYLCASSFNPTGAKNIQYFGAGTRLSVL.